Listed below are T cell receptor beta chains from one sample, sequenced in a study of control samples from healthy donors and cancer patients. The repertoire was sequenced with immunoSEQ multiplex PCR; TCRdb's copy has only in-frame clones and lacks some. The sample shows 190,000 or so clones, roughly 93% of them seen only once. The sample consisted of blood. These receptors originate from a man aged 18 to 30 in good health. CDR3s include the opening cysteine and the closing phenylalanine or tryptophan. A D gene is named only where the DNA matches it firmly. Not every row has a clone size; where given, it reads once, few, many or a size class.

j_call v_call cdr3_length clone_size d_call cdr3_aa cdr3_nt
TRBJ2-7 TRBV7-8 12 NA NA CASSLVEGEQYF TGTGCCAGCAGCTTAGTGGAGGGAGAGCAGTACTTC
TRBJ2-1 TRBV2 15 NA NA CASSVAGITYNEQFF TGTGCCAGCAGTGTAGCAGGGATTACCTACAATGAGCAGTTCTTC
TRBJ1-2 TRBV10-3 13 NA TRBD1 CAISSQGEYGYTF TGTGCCATCAGTTCACAGGGGGAATATGGCTACACCTTC
TRBJ2-2 TRBV2 18 NA TRBD2 CASTTGTSGGLFPGELFF TGTGCCAGCACCACAGGGACTAGCGGGGGGCTATTTCCCGGGGAGCTGTTTTTT
TRBJ2-4 TRBV7-2 13 NA NA CASSLTGALIQYF TGTGCCAGCAGCTTGACGGGAGCTCTCATTCAGTACTTC
TRBJ1-3 TRBV24-1 14 NA NA CATPPGSSGNTIYF TGTGCCACCCCCCCGGGGTCCTCTGGAAACACCATATATTTT
TRBJ2-4 TRBV19 14 NA NA CATNPTGTENIQYF TGTGCCACCAATCCCACCGGGACGGAAAACATTCAGTACTTC
TRBJ1-2 TRBV30 15 NA NA CAWADRQLIDYGYTF TGTGCCTGGGCCGATAGACAGCTAATTGACTATGGCTACACCTTC
TRBJ1-2 TRBV5-1 13 NA TRBD1 CASSLDRGYGYTF TGCGCCAGCAGCTTGGACAGGGGTTATGGCTACACCTTC
TRBJ1-4 TRBV9 16 NA NA CASSVGALEQREKLFF TGTGCCAGCAGCGTAGGTGCCTTGGAACAGCGCGAAAAACTGTTTTTT
TRBJ1-1 TRBV5-6 15 NA TRBD1 CASSSDRVGDTEAFF TGTGCCAGCAGCTCAGACAGGGTCGGGGACACTGAAGCTTTCTTT
TRBJ2-3 TRBV2 15 NA TRBD2 CASTTSGAGGDTQYF TGTGCCAGCACGACCTCGGGAGCGGGGGGCGATACGCAGTATTTT
TRBJ2-2 TRBV18 12 NA NA CASSRNTGELFF TGTGCCAGCTCACGGAACACCGGGGAGCTGTTTTTT
TRBJ1-2 TRBV9 14 NA TRBD1 CASSARDSYYGYTF TGTGCCAGCAGCGCCCGGGACAGTTACTATGGCTACACCTTC
TRBJ2-3 TRBV9 13 NA TRBD2 CASTSGGADTQYF TGTGCCTCGACTAGCGGGGGGGCAGATACGCAGTATTTT
TRBJ2-6 TRBV19 16 NA NA CASSIGGNSGANVLTF TGTGCCAGTAGTATAGGGGGCAACTCTGGGGCCAACGTCCTGACTTTC
TRBJ2-3 TRBV24-1 16 NA NA CATSDFRGNSTDTQYF TGTGCCACCAGTGATTTTAGGGGCAACAGCACAGATACGCAGTATTTT
TRBJ2-5 TRBV9 15 NA TRBD2 CASSPTGGFQETQYF TGTGCCAGCAGCCCCACGGGGGGGTTCCAAGAGACCCAGTACTTC
TRBJ2-3 TRBV18 16 NA NA CASSPRQEATTDTQYF TGTGCCAGCTCACCAAGGCAGGAAGCCACCACAGATACGCAGTATTTT
TRBJ2-5 TRBV4-1 13 NA NA CASSQVLGETQYF TGCGCCAGCAGCCAAGTGCTGGGAGAGACCCAGTACTTC
TRBJ1-2 TRBV30 14 NA NA CAWSVWQANYGYTF TGTGCCTGGAGTGTTTGGCAGGCGAACTATGGCTACACCTTC
TRBJ1-4 TRBV6-5 11 NA NA CASSPGEKLFF TGTGCCAGCAGTCCTGGGGAAAAACTGTTTTTT
TRBJ2-1 TRBV3-1/TRBV3-2 15 NA TRBD1 CASSLRDSLYNEQFF TGTGCCAGCAGCCTCCGGGACAGCTTGTACAATGAGCAGTTCTTC
TRBJ1-6 TRBV2 13 NA NA CASARGYNSPLHF TGTGCCAGCGCTAGGGGCTATAATTCACCCCTCCACTTT
TRBJ1-5 TRBV21-1 17 NA NA CASSNSGGHYSNQPQHF TGTGCCAGCAGCAATTCAGGGGGCCATTATAGCAATCAGCCCCAGCATTTT
TRBJ2-1 TRBV19 15 NA TRBD1 CASSISGQVYNEQFF TGTGCCAGTAGTATTTCGGGACAGGTATACAATGAGCAGTTCTTC
TRBJ2-7 TRBV18 14 once TRBD2 CASSPEVRGNEQYF TGTGCCAGCTCACCTGAGGTGCGGGGGAACGAGCAGTACTTC
TRBJ1-1 TRBV5-1 15 NA TRBD1 CASSLFQGEGTEAFF TGCGCCAGCAGCTTGTTCCAGGGGGAGGGCACTGAAGCTTTCTTT
TRBJ2-1 TRBV3-1/TRBV3-2 13 NA TRBD2 CASSFRGGSGQFF TGTGCCAGCAGCTTCCGCGGGGGGTCGGGACAGTTCTTC
TRBJ2-7 TRBV19 15 NA NA CASSIVAGSSYEQYF TGTGCCAGTAGTATAGTAGCAGGGAGCTCCTACGAGCAGTACTTC
TRBJ2-6 TRBV5-1 17 NA NA CASSLIGTDSGANVLTF TGCGCCAGCAGCCTTATAGGGACGGACTCTGGGGCCAACGTCCTGACTTTC
TRBJ2-5 TRBV24-1 14 NA NA CATSDPRDQGTQYF TGTGCCACCAGTGACCCACGGGACCAAGGGACCCAGTACTTC
TRBJ1-2 TRBV6-5 14 NA TRBD1 CASNHRDSNYGYTF TGTGCCAGCAACCACCGGGACAGTAACTATGGCTACACCTTC
TRBJ1-4 TRBV28 11 NA NA CASNSLEKLFF TGTGCCAGTAATAGCCTTGAAAAACTGTTTTTT